This entry features one TCR beta chain sequence. Measured with immunoSEQ multiplex PCR; TCRdb has only the in-frame clones, and not every one. This table has about 310,000 clones, 70% to 90% appearing once. The CDR3 spans 14 residues. The ends lost 4 bases at V and 6 bases at J; junction bases unmatched: 8. Germline V gives CDR1 SGHRS, CDR2 YFSETQ. The sample comes from a study of blood T cell repertoires in COVID-19. Sequences were obtained from peripheral blood. This receptor was identified in a man between 65 and 85 years old with acute or convalescent COVID-19. This sequence joins TRBV5-1 and TRBJ2-3; 7 nucleotides align to TRBD2. CDR3 region: CASSISGAGDTQYF. CDR3 coding DNA: TGCGCCAGCAGCATTAGCGGAGCGGGGGATACGCAGTATTTT.